This T cell receptor beta chain comes out of a study of response to subunit inactivated influenza vaccine (dated by TCRdb to the late 2010s). Broadly, across the study: Deep quantitative T cell receptor repertoire profiling was used in the study to track responses to a trivalent subunit inactivated influenza vaccine. Findings and caveats that apply to the study as a whole: According to the authors, only a limited number of new T cells may be recruited by each seasonal influenza vaccination.

This clonotype has a handful of counts. No antigen is known for it. No base-level quality is on record; no much larger clone is a single base apart. Reading from cysteine to phenylalanine, the CDR3 counts 15 amino acids. Only the CDR3 DNA is retained, 45 bases long and in frame from the first base. V is clipped by 0 bases and J by 4 bases, and the sequence between their germline boundaries is 12 bases long. To prepare the library, RT-PCR was applied. The instrument was an Illumina HiSeq 2500. Clones were called with MiXCR by TCRdb after fastp trimmed the public reads at Q25, and only in-frame beta chains were retained. CDR3 protein sequences are deduplicated, and each keeps its most common genes and DNA. This sample gives about 480,000 distinct CDR3 sequences in total; 10% to 15% of them show up just once. Roughly 14% of the sample is held by the ten biggest clonotypes. Interpreted using the paper, the time point label stands for: around 45 days after influenza vaccine administration.

Rearrangement joined TRBV12-3 or TRBV12-4 to TRBJ1-1, with no confident D gene call. The receptor comes from a man in his forties or fifties who received an inactivated influenza vaccine. Donor details come from another sample of the same person, matched by shared clones. Material: PBMCs from blood, obtained 40 to 50 days after vaccination. The CDR3 protein is CASSLAGLMGTEAFF. The DNA sequence is TGTGCCAGCAGTTTAGCGGGCCTTATGGGCACTGAAGCTTTCTTT.